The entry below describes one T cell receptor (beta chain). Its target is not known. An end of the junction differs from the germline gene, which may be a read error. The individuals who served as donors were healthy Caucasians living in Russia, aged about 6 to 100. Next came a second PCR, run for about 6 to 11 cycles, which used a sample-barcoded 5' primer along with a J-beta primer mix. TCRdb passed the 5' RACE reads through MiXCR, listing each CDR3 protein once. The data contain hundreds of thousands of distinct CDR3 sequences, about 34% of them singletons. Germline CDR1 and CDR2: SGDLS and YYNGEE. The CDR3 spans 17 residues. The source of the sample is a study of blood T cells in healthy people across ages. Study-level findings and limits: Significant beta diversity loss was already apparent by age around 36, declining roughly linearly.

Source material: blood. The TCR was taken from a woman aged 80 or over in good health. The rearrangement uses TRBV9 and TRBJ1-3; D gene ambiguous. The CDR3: CASSLSIGPNIGSTIYF. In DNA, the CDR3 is TGTGCCAGCAGCCTTAGCATCGGACCTAATATTGGAAGCACCATATATTTT.